This is a list of T cell receptor beta chains from one sample in a study of blood T cell repertoires in COVID-19. TCRdb keeps only in-frame clones here, not all; method: immunoSEQ multiplex PCR. The data contain about 440,000 clones, less than 95% of them singletons. The material sequenced was PBMCs or T cells enriched from blood (not recorded which). All receptors derive from a young man who had recovered from COVID-19. CDR3s include the opening cysteine and the closing phenylalanine or tryptophan. D genes are given only for firm matches. Clone size, where shown, is once, few, many, or a class for clones that have expanded.

v_gene	abundance	j_gene	d_gene	CDR3aa	CDR3nt
TRBV10-3	NA	TRBJ1-1	NA	CATRQVEGGTEAFF	TGTGCCACCCGGCAGGTCGAGGGGGGGACTGAAGCTTTCTTT
TRBV5-8	NA	TRBJ1-5	NA	CASSLCPPPKCQPQHF	TGTGCCAGCAGCTTGTGTCCCCCCCCCAAATGTCAGCCCCAGCATTTT
TRBV10-1	NA	TRBJ2-1	TRBD2	CASSGGLAGSGTYNEQFF	TGCGCCAGCAGTGGGGGACTAGCGGGATCGGGAACCTACAATGAGCAGTTCTTC
TRBV15	few	TRBJ2-2	TRBD1	CATSRKTGVPGELFF	TGTGCCACCAGCAGAAAGACAGGGGTTCCCGGGGAGCTGTTTTTT
TRBV19	NA	TRBJ1-1	NA	CASSRRRRGENTEAFF	TGTGCCAGTAGCCGTAGGCGGCGGGGGGAGAACACTGAAGCTTTCTTT
TRBV10-1	once	TRBJ2-2	TRBD1	CASSETGTATGELFF	TGCGCCAGCAGTGAGACCGGGACAGCAACCGGGGAGCTGTTTTTT
TRBV12-3/TRBV12-4	NA	TRBJ1-1	NA	CASTPRANTEAFF	TGTGCCAGCACCCCCAGGGCGAACACTGAAGCTTTCTTT
TRBV7-8	NA	TRBJ2-7	TRBD2	CASSSIAGAGYEQYF	TGTGCCAGCAGCTCCATAGCGGGAGCTGGGTACGAGCAGTACTTC
TRBV4-2	once	TRBJ1-4	NA	CASSQEGHTNEKLFF	TGTGCCAGCAGCCAAGAGGGACATACTAATGAAAAACTGTTTTTT
TRBV10-3	NA	TRBJ1-4	TRBD1	CATKPGTGSEKLFF	TGTGCGACTAAACCTGGGACAGGGAGTGAAAAACTGTTTTTT
TRBV15	medium-sized	TRBJ1-1	NA	CATSTSREGGTEAFF	TGTGCCACCAGCACCTCCAGGGAGGGGGGCACTGAAGCTTTCTTT
TRBV9	NA	TRBJ1-2	TRBD1	CASSPSTGTAYGYTF	TGTGCCAGCAGCCCGTCGACCGGGACAGCCTATGGCTACACCTTC
TRBV11-2	NA	TRBJ1-2	NA	CASSPEILYGYTF	TGTGCCAGCAGCCCAGAAATCCTCTATGGCTACACCTTC
TRBV10-3	NA	TRBJ1-6	NA	CATSLGDRENSPLHF	TGTGCCACCTCCCTCGGTGACAGAGAAAATTCACCCCTCCACTTT
TRBV19	NA	TRBJ2-2	TRBD2	CASSTRGLAGANTGELFF	TGTGCCAGTAGCACCCGGGGACTAGCGGGAGCGAACACCGGGGAGCTGTTTTTT
TRBV5-4	NA	TRBJ1-1	NA	CASSLDRQRNTEAFF	TGTGCCAGCAGCTTGGACAGACAAAGGAACACTGAAGCTTTCTTT
TRBV15	NA	TRBJ1-5	NA	CATSGRGLGNQPQHF	TGTGCCACCAGCGGCAGGGGCCTCGGCAATCAGCCCCAGCATTTT
TRBV5-4	NA	TRBJ2-3	NA	CASSGPLAPSWGTDTQYF	TGTGCCAGCAGCGGGCCTTTAGCGCCTAGCTGGGGCACAGATACGCAGTATTTT
TRBV4-1	NA	TRBJ1-2	TRBD1	CASSQDPTGGSGYTF	TGCGCCAGCAGCCAAGACCCGACAGGGGGTTCTGGCTACACCTTC
TRBV6-5	NA	TRBJ1-5	NA	CASSPRFAADQPQHF	TGTGCCAGCAGTCCCCGATTTGCTGCGGATCAGCCCCAGCATTTT
TRBV2	NA	TRBJ1-2	TRBD1	CASSIDREGGYTF	TGTGCCAGCAGCATTGACAGGGAAGGAGGCTACACCTTC
TRBV5-3	NA	TRBJ2-7	NA	CARSLRVSGSYEQYF	TGTGCCAGAAGCTTACGGGTTAGCGGATCCTACGAGCAGTACTTC
TRBV28	once	TRBJ2-3	NA	CASSPRGFSDTQYF	TGTGCCAGCAGTCCACGCGGGTTTTCAGATACGCAGTATTTT
TRBV19	NA	TRBJ1-6	NA	CASSMRGQSSYNSPLHF	TGTGCCAGTAGTATGCGAGGGCAGAGCTCCTATAATTCACCCCTCCACTTT
TRBV2	NA	TRBJ2-5	NA	CASSGGLQETQYF	TGTGCCAGCAGTGGGGGACTGCAAGAGACCCAGTACTTC
TRBV19	NA	TRBJ1-2	NA	CASSLAEYNYGYTF	TGTGCCAGTAGTCTTGCAGAATATAACTATGGCTACACCTTC
TRBV10-2	NA	TRBJ1-6	NA	CATIRDLESSPLHF	TGCGCCACCATCCGGGACTTAGAAAGTTCACCCCTCCACTTT
TRBV5-5	NA	TRBJ2-7	TRBD1	CASSFTGGSYEQYF	TGTGCCAGCAGTTTTACAGGGGGCTCCTACGAGCAGTACTTC
TRBV7-2	NA	TRBJ1-2	TRBD1	CASSRSPGTDINYGYTF	TGTGCCAGCAGCCGTTCCCCCGGGACAGACATTAACTATGGCTACACCTTC
TRBV5-1	NA	TRBJ1-2	TRBD1	CASSPGQGNYGYTF	TGCGCCAGCAGCCCCGGACAGGGAAACTATGGCTACACCTTC
TRBV19	NA	TRBJ1-4	TRBD1	CASSPRTGEEKLFF	TGTGCCAGTAGTCCAAGGACAGGGGAAGAAAAACTGTTTTTT
TRBV5-1	NA	TRBJ2-1	NA	CASSLVQGNNEQFF	TGCGCCAGCAGCTTGGTACAGGGAAACAATGAGCAGTTCTTC
TRBV7-2	once	TRBJ2-7	NA	CASSLRRYEQYF	TGTGCCAGCAGCTTACGGAGGTACGAGCAGTACTTC
TRBV28	NA	TRBJ2-3	TRBD2	CASSLGGSADTQYF	TGTGCCAGCAGTTTGGGCGGGAGTGCAGATACGCAGTATTTT
TRBV11-2	NA	TRBJ2-7	NA	CASSLFPGASYEQYF	TGTGCCAGCAGCTTATTTCCAGGGGCCTCCTACGAGCAGTACTTC
TRBV19	NA	TRBJ2-2	TRBD2	CASSPGGAPGELFF	TGTGCCAGTAGTCCGGGGGGGGCGCCCGGGGAGCTGTTTTTT
TRBV24-1	NA	TRBJ2-4	NA	CATSDLAGPKNIQYF	TGTGCCACCAGTGATCTGGCGGGGCCCAAAAACATTCAGTACTTC
TRBV19	NA	TRBJ2-2	NA	CASSIPRGPGTGELFF	TGTGCCAGTAGTATCCCGCGGGGGCCGGGCACCGGGGAGCTGTTTTTT
TRBV5-1	NA	TRBJ1-4	TRBD1	CASRSGTGGEKLFF	TGCGCCAGCAGGAGCGGGACAGGGGGTGAAAAACTGTTTTTT
TRBV11-2	NA	TRBJ1-1	NA	CASSLWAANTEAFF	TGTGCCAGCAGCTTATGGGCAGCCAACACTGAAGCTTTCTTT
TRBV30	NA	TRBJ2-7	TRBD2	CAATSGSHEQYF	TGTGCCGCAACTAGCGGGAGTCACGAGCAGTACTTC
TRBV14	NA	TRBJ1-2	TRBD1	CASSQTGDSYGYTF	TGTGCCAGCAGCCAAACAGGGGATAGCTATGGCTACACCTTC
TRBV27	NA	TRBJ1-2	NA	CASSLSGGSWGYTF	TGTGCCAGCAGTTTATCGGGGGGTAGTTGGGGCTACACCTTC
TRBV4-1	NA	TRBJ2-1	NA	CASSQDTQYTINEQFF	TGCGCCAGCAGCCAAGATACACAGTATACCATCAATGAGCAGTTCTTC
TRBV21-1	NA	TRBJ1-2	NA	CASRTGGNYGYTF	TGTGCCAGCAGGACAGGGGGAAACTATGGCTACACCTTC
TRBV3-1/TRBV3-2	NA	TRBJ1-1	NA	CASSQGHNTEAFF	TGTGCCAGCAGCCAAGGACACAACACTGAAGCTTTCTTT
TRBV19	once	TRBJ1-2	TRBD1	CASSPSGTGSNFFGNYGYTF	TGTGCCAGTAGTCCTTCCGGGACAGGGAGTAATTTTTTCGGGAACTATGGCTACACCTTC
TRBV14	NA	TRBJ1-1	NA	CASSQFTGSTEAFF	TGTGCCAGCAGCCAATTTACAGGGTCCACTGAAGCTTTCTTT
TRBV30	NA	TRBJ2-2	NA	CAWSPVRGTGELFF	TGTGCCTGGAGTCCCGTCAGGGGCACCGGGGAGCTGTTTTTT
TRBV12-3/TRBV12-4	NA	TRBJ1-6	NA	CASRGGISSPLHF	TGTGCCAGTAGGGGGGGGATAAGTTCACCCCTCCACTTT